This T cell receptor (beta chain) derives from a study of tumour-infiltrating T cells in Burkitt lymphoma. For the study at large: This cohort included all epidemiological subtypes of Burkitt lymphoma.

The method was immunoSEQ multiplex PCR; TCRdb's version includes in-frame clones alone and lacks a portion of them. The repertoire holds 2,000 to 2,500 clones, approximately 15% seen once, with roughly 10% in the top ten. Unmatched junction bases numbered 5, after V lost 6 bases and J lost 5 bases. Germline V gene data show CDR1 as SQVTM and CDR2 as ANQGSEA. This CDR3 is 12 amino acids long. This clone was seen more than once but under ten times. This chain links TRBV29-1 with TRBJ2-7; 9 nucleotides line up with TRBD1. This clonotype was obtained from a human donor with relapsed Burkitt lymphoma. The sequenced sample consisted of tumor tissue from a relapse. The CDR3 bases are TGCAGCGTGGGGGGACAGGGCGACGAGCAGTACTTC. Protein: CSVGGQGDEQYF.